What follows are 14 T cell receptor beta chains derived from one specimen sequenced in a study of T cells in women clearing cervical HPV infection. TCRdb's table, derived via immunoSEQ multiplex PCR, lists solely in-frame clones and lacks some. The sample table includes 25,000 to 30,000 clones. Sequenced input: blood buffy coat. The source is a woman aged 18 to 75 with a cervical HPV16 infection that either progressed to CIN3+ or cleared (not recorded which).

On this clone itself: Read sequence stops 3 residues before the CDR3 end, and the germline J gene provides the missing end. Other nucleotide sequences from this sample produce the same CDR3. V and J are TRBV5-1 and TRBJ2-7, with 8 bases fitting TRBD2. V gave up 4 bases and J gave up 4 bases; unmatched junction bases: 4. Germline assignment: CDR1 SGHRS and CDR2 YFSETQ. The CDR3 has 13 amino acids. CDR3: CASSGTRGYEQYF. The part of the CDR3 DNA that was read is TGCGCCAGCAGCGGGACTAGGGGGTACGAG.

Comment on this clone: Coverage ceases 3 residues before the CDR3 finishes, and the germline J gene fills in the end. The chain is built from TRBV19 and TRBJ1-1, with D uncertain. The CDR3 length is 12 residues. Germline lookup yields CDR1 LNHDA and CDR2 SQIVND (reference sequence). CDR3 region: CASSQGRVGAFF. Partial CDR3 DNA: TGTGCCAGTAGTCAAGGGCGGGTAGGA. Based on the CDR3 plus reference TRBV19 and TRBJ1-1, the full variable domain is DGGITQSPKYLFRKEGQNVTLSCEQNLNHDAMYWYRQDPGQGLRLIYYSQIVNDFQKGDIAEGYSVSREKKESFPLTVTSAQKNPTAFYLCASSQGRVGAFFGQGTRLTVV.

CDR3 bases read: TGTGCCAGCAGTTACTCGGCCCACTCCTACGAG. It codes for CASSYSAHSYE. In full, the CDR3 is CASSYSAHSYEQYF. The chain couples TRBV6-2 or TRBV6-3 to TRBJ2-7; D remains unclear. The CDR3 end falls 3 residues outside the read, so it is completed with the germline J gene. Germline V gives CDR1 MNHEY, CDR2 SVGEGT. Trimming left V 0 bases short and J 0 bases short, with 6 bases between. The CDR3 consists of 14 residues.

Points on this clone: The CDR3 end lies 3 residues beyond the end of the read and is filled in from the germline J gene. The V call is TRBV6-2 or TRBV6-3, the J call TRBJ1-2, with D hard to call. Germline assignment: CDR1 MNHEY and CDR2 SVGEGT. Trimming stripped 10 bases from V and 4 bases from J, with 25 bases between. This CDR3 has 16 residues. CDR3 protein: CATGGRKTGPPYGYTF. The DNA read from the CDR3 is TGTGCCACTGGCGGTAGGAAGACCGGTCCCCCCTATGGC.

Of note for this clone: The CDR3 end falls 3 residues outside the read, so it is completed with the germline J gene. V is TRBV28 and J is TRBJ2-7; D is perhaps TRBD1 or TRBD2 (7 bases each). Looked up from germline, CDR1 is MDHEN and CDR2 is SYDVKM. This CDR3 is 13 amino acids long. V was pared by 9 bases and J by 1 base, with 13 bases between. CDR3 bases read: TGTGCCAGTACAGGGGAGGGATCCTACGAG. Protein product: CASTGEGSYE. The whole CDR3 sequence is CASTGEGSYEQYF.

About this clone itself: The read halts 3 residues ahead of the CDR3 end, with the missing end drawn from the germline J gene. The chain combines TRBV6-1 with TRBJ1-5; tentative D call: TRBD1 (6 bases). Trimming shortened V by 4 bases and J by 6 bases, and 13 bases separated the two germline ends. Germline V gene lookup returns CDR1 MNHNS and CDR2 SASEGT. The CDR3 is 14 residues long. CDR3 loop: CASSGQAPGQPQHF. Partial CDR3 DNA: TGTGCCAGCAGTGGACAGGCTCCTGGTCAGCCC.

About this clone itself: The sequenced fragment ends 3 residues before the CDR3 boundary, so the rest is inferred from the germline J gene. The rearrangement joins TRBV20-1 to TRBJ1-1; a possible D gene is TRBD1 (5 bases). V lost 2 bases to trimming and J lost 2 bases, with 12 bases between them. The CDR3 has 14 amino acids. The V gene's germline CDR1 is DFQATT and CDR2 SNEGSKA (reference sequence). CDR3 region: CSARRVGQNTEAFF. The sequenced part of the CDR3 DNA is TGCAGTGCTAGAAGGGTTGGACAAAACACTGAA.

This clone is classed as medium-sized (0.01 to 0.1%) by frequency. The sequenced fragment ends 3 residues before the CDR3 boundary, so the rest is inferred from the germline J gene. The rearrangement joins TRBV5-6 to TRBJ2-1; 8 bases match TRBD2. Trimming removed 3 bases from V and 4 bases from J; junction bases left unmatched: 6. The CDR3 has 15 amino acids. CDR1 is SGHDT and CDR2 is YYEEEE in the germline V gene. CDR3 DNA (partial): TGTGCCAGCAGCTCGGGGGGGCTGGGTTACAATGAG. Its protein product is CASSSGGLGYNE. From start to end, the CDR3 is CASSSGGLGYNEQFF.

Details on this clone: The read comes to an end 3 residues before the CDR3 does, leaving the germline J gene to fill in the end. The V gene is TRBV30, the J gene TRBJ2-4; D gene uncertain. There are 13 residues in the CDR3. From germline, CDR1 is GTSNPN and CDR2 SVGIG (reference sequence). The DNA read from the CDR3 is TGTGCCTGGAGTCGAACGGAAAACTATGGT. Protein sequence: CAWSRTENYG. In full, the CDR3 is CAWSRTENYGQYF. The entire variable domain, with the rest obtained from reference TRBV30 and TRBJ2-4, is as follows: SQTIHQWPATLVQPVGSPLSLECTVEGTSNPNLYWYRQAAGRGLQLLFYSVGIGQISSEVPQNLSASRPQDRQFILSSKKLLLSDSGFYLCAWSRTENYGQYFGAGTRLSVL.

Worth noting for this clone: The CDR3 end falls 3 residues outside the read, so it is completed with the germline J gene. The V and J genes are TRBV7-2 and TRBJ2-3; D is tentatively TRBD1 or TRBD2 (5 bases each). CDR1 and CDR2 from the germline V gene are SGHTA and FQGNSA. This CDR3 has 14 residues. This CDR3 is CASSRGADKETQYF. The sequenced part of the CDR3 DNA is TGTGCCAGCAGCCGAGGGGCGGACAAAGAGACG.

Points on this clone: The read is 3 residues too short to cover the CDR3 end, so that end is filled in from the germline J gene. The genes are TRBV20-1 and TRBJ1-2; 7 bases fit TRBD1. Trimming cost V 5 bases and J 2 bases; bases outside gene matches: 2. Germline CDR1 reads DFQATT; CDR2 reads SNEGSKA (reference sequence). CDR3 length equals 12 residues. CDR3 region: CSARGGNYGYTF. CDR3 bases read: TGCAGTGCTCGAGGGGGCAACTATGGC.

Of note for this clone: The read falls 3 residues short of the CDR3 end, and the missing part is taken from the germline J gene. The V call is TRBV18, the J call TRBJ2-3; D perhaps matches TRBD2 (5 bases). This CDR3 region has 15 residues. The germline gives CDR1 KGHSH, CDR2 LQKENI. Trimming shortened V by 6 bases and J by 2 bases, and 15 bases separated the two germline ends. The CDR3 loop reads CASSPDGVHTDTQYF. CDR3 bases read: TGTGCCAGCTCGCCGGACGGGGTACACACAGATACG. The full variable domain, completed using reference TRBV18 and TRBJ2-3, is NAGVMQNPRHLVRRRGQEARLRCSPMKGHSHVYWYRQLPEEGLKFMVYLQKENIIDESGMPKERFSAEFPKEGPSILRIQQVVRGDSAAYFCASSPDGVHTDTQYFGPGTRLTVL.

Details on this clone: Coverage ceases 3 residues before the CDR3 finishes, and the germline J gene fills in the end. The V and J genes are TRBV7-6 and TRBJ2-7; 15 bases are shared with TRBD2. Germline CDR1 reads SGHVS; CDR2 reads FNYEAQ. Trimming at V came to 5 bases and at J to 3 bases, leaving 5 bases not matched to a gene. The CDR3 covers 16 residues. The CDR3 is CASSAGTSGGYYEQYF. The CDR3 DNA, read in part, is TGTGCCAGCAGCGCGGGGACTAGCGGGGGGTACTACGAG.

With regard to this clone: Coverage ceases 3 residues before the CDR3 finishes, and the germline J gene fills in the end. This chain links TRBV7-9 with TRBJ2-7, with a tentative D call TRBD1 (5 bases). The CDR3 sequence is 13 residues long. V was trimmed by 9 bases and J by 3 bases, leaving 15 bases between them. Germline V gene sequence: CDR1 SEHNR, CDR2 FQNEAQ (reference sequence). Incomplete CDR3 DNA: TGTGCCAGTAAGGGGTCACCAAGCTACGAG. Translating gives CASKGSPSYE. The complete CDR3 reads CASKGSPSYEQYF. The full variable domain, its missing parts supplied by reference TRBV7-9 and TRBJ2-7, is DTGVSQNPRHKITKRGQNVTFRCDPISEHNRLYWYRQTLGQGPEFLTYFQNEAQLEKSRLLSDRFSAERPKGSFSTLEIQRTEQGDSAMYLCASKGSPSYEQYFGPGTRLTVT.